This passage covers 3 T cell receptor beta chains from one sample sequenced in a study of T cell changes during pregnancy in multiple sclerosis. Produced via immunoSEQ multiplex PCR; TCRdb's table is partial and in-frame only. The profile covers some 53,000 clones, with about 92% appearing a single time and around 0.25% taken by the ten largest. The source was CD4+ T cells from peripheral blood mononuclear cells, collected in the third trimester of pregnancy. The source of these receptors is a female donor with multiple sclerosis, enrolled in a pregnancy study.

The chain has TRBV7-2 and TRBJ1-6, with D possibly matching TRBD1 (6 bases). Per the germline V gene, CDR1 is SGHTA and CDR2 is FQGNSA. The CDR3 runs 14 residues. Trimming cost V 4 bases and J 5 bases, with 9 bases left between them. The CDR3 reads CASSSQGNNSPLHF. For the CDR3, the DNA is TGTGCCAGCAGCTCACAGGGAAATAATTCACCCCTCCACTTT.

CDR3 DNA: TGCGCCAGCAGCTTGGAGGGACAGGGGATAGATACGCAGTATTTT. This gives the protein CASSLEGQGIDTQYF. J is TRBJ2-3 and V is TRBV5-1; 10 bases match TRBD1. CDR1 SGHRS and CDR2 YFSETQ come from the germline V gene. CDR3 length: 15 residues. With V trimmed by 0 bases and J by 5 bases, 3 bases remained unmatched.

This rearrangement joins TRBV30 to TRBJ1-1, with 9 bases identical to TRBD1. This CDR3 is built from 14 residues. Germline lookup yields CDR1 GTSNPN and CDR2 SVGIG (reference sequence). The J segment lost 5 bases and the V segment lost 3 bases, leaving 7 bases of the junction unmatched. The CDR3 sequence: CAWSWTGVRTEAFF. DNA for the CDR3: TGTGCCTGGAGCTGGACAGGGGTTAGGACTGAAGCTTTCTTT.